Presented here are 24 T cell receptor beta chains from one specimen sequenced in a study of beta chain features in type 1 diabetes. Expressed TCRB transcripts were sequenced after all isolated RNA was converted to cDNA. This table comes from immunoSEQ multiplex PCR, and its TCRdb copy is limited to in-frame clones, with some not included. The table shows approximately 300,000 clones, with approximately 11% occurring only once. Sequenced sample: naive CD4+ T cells from blood. The receptors originated from a woman aged 30 to 39 in good health.

This clone was observed a handful of times. This chain joins TRBV10-3 and TRBJ2-1, with 7 bases aligning to TRBD2. Trimming took 9 bases from V and 5 from J; bases not matched to a gene: 10. CDR1 is ENHRY, CDR2 SYGVKD, per germline. The CDR3 covers 14 residues. CDR3 nucleotide sequence: TGTGCCATGCGTCAGCGGGACGGAGACAATGAGCAGTTCTTC. Protein product: CAMRQRDGDNEQFF.

V usage is TRBV30 and J usage is TRBJ1-2; weak D call: TRBD1 (6 bases). This CDR3 is built from 17 residues. Germline V gene data show CDR1 as GTSNPN and CDR2 as SVGIG (reference sequence). V was shortened by 2 bases and J by 8 bases, with 27 bases between the two germline ends. The CDR3 nucleotides are TGTGCCTGGAGTAAACCCTCCGGGCATGGGGGCGCGAGCGGCTACACCTTC. It yields the protein CAWSKPSGHGGASGYTF.

The genes are TRBV27 and TRBJ2-3; D gene ambiguous. Deletions cut 5 bases from V and 2 bases from J, with 8 bases between. Germline V gene lookup returns CDR1 MNHEY and CDR2 SMNVEV (reference sequence). CDR3 length equals 13 residues. The CDR3 coding sequence is TGTGCCAGCAGTACCTATTCCACAGATACGCAGTATTTT. It translates to CASSTYSTDTQYF.

The chain carries TRBV28 and TRBJ1-5; D may be TRBD1 (5 bases). The germline CDR1 and CDR2 sequences are MDHEN and SYDVKM. With 3 bases removed from V and 3 bases from J, the gap between germline ends came to 15 bases. The CDR3 runs 16 residues. The CDR3: CASSFFPQGNNQPQHF. In DNA form, the CDR3 reads TGTGCCAGCAGTTTTTTCCCGCAGGGTAACAATCAGCCCCAGCATTTT.

This clone was seen only a few times. The rearrangement joins TRBV28 to TRBJ2-7; 8 bases are a match to TRBD1. CDR1 and CDR2 from the germline V gene are MDHEN and SYDVKM. This CDR3 contains 15 residues. With V trimmed by 5 bases and J by 3 bases, 9 bases remained unmatched. CDR3 DNA: TGTGCCAGCAGTCCGAGTCCAGGGGGCAGCTACGAGCAGTACTTC. Its translation: CASSPSPGGSYEQYF.

This clone appeared a few times. The chain employs TRBV29-1 and TRBJ2-5, with D hard to call. V shed 6 bases and J shed 2 bases, with 13 bases lying between them. Looked up from germline, CDR1 is SQVTM and CDR2 is ANQGSEA. This CDR3 contains 13 residues. The chain's CDR3 is CSVIVPNQETQYF. In nucleotides, the CDR3 is TGCAGCGTAATTGTCCCTAATCAAGAGACCCAGTACTTC. The entire variable domain, with the rest obtained from reference TRBV29-1 and TRBJ2-5, is as follows: SAVISQKPSRDICQRGTSLTIQCQVDSQVTMMFWYRQQPGQSLTLIATANQGSEATYESGFVIDKFPISRPNLTFSTLTVSNMSPEDSSIYLCSVIVPNQETQYFGPGTRLLVL.

The chain joins TRBV25-1 to TRBJ2-7; 8 positions agree with TRBD2. CDR1 and CDR2 from the germline V gene are MGHDK and SYGVNS. The J segment lost 0 bases and the V segment lost 5 bases, leaving 6 bases of the junction unmatched. The CDR3 covers 15 residues. CDR3 loop: CASSHSGKGSYEQYF. CDR3 nucleotide sequence: TGTGCCAGCAGTCATAGCGGGAAGGGCTCCTACGAGCAGTACTTC.

CDR3 sequence reads: CASSSSTPRGGTQYF. CDR3 coding DNA: TGTGCCAGCAGTTCCTCGACTCCCCGGGGTGGGACGCAGTATTTT. V gene TRBV28 combines with J gene TRBJ2-3; D is perhaps TRBD2 (5 bases). The V gene's germline CDR1 is MDHEN and CDR2 SYDVKM. There are 15 residues in the CDR3. V was pared by 4 bases and J by 9 bases, with 20 bases between.

The chain uses TRBV30 and TRBJ1-1; D is ambiguous. Germline CDR1 reads GTSNPN; CDR2 reads SVGIG (reference sequence). V gave up 2 bases and J gave up 3 bases, with 10 bases separating them. CDR3 length equals 13 residues. CDR3: CAWSRQEDTEAFF. CDR3 sequence (DNA): TGTGCCTGGAGTAGGCAGGAAGACACTGAAGCTTTCTTT.

This clone appeared a single time. The rearrangement joins TRBV20-1 to TRBJ1-2; D is unclear. CDR1 DFQATT and CDR2 SNEGSKA come from the germline V gene (reference sequence). Trimming removed 6 bases from V and 5 bases from J, with 10 bases in between. This CDR3 is built from 11 residues. In DNA, the CDR3 is TGCAGTGCCCGCGGGCCTTATGGCTACACCTTC. Amino acids: CSARGPYGYTF.

This clone appeared a few times. The CDR3 bases are TGCAGCGGTAGCGGGAGAGGGGGGAATGAGCAGTTCTTC. Translation gives CSGSGRGGNEQFF. The chain links TRBV29-1 to TRBJ2-1; 9 nucleotides match TRBD2. Germline assignment: CDR1 SQVTM and CDR2 ANQGSEA. The V gene end was trimmed by 7 bases and the J gene end by 7 bases; junction bases not matched to a gene: 8. The CDR3 has 13 residues.

The chain combines TRBV19 with TRBJ2-1, with 12 positions matching TRBD2. The CDR3 spans 18 residues. CDR1 is LNHDA, CDR2 SQIVND, per germline (reference sequence). V lost 5 bases to trimming and J lost 8 bases; unmatched junction nucleotides: 16. Written as DNA, the CDR3 is TGTGCCAGTAGTCCAAGGACTAGCGGGATTCCCGCTACGGATGAGCAGTTCTTC. The encoded protein is CASSPRTSGIPATDEQFF.

This clone was found a few times. The rearrangement uses TRBV6-5 and TRBJ2-3, with 10 bases aligning to TRBD2. V shed 2 bases and J 5 bases; nucleotides not matched to a gene: 4. Germline-derived CDR1 and CDR2 are MNHEY and SVGAGI. The CDR3 extends over 15 amino acids. In DNA form, the CDR3 reads TGTGCCAGCAGTTACACTAGCGGGGCTCTAGATACGCAGTATTTT. This codes for CASSYTSGALDTQYF.

The chain is built from TRBV5-1 and TRBJ1-5; D not resolved. This CDR3 spans 16 amino acids. CDR1 is SGHRS, CDR2 YFSETQ, per germline. V lost 4 bases to trimming and J lost 7 bases, with 21 bases between them. CDR3 nucleotide sequence: TGCGCCAGCAGCCGAGGCTCCGGGGAGGGCCGCCAGCCCCAGCATTTT. This encodes CASSRGSGEGRQPQHF.

This rearrangement joins TRBV15 to TRBJ2-2; TRBD2 might be the D (6 bases). Germline assignment: CDR1 LNHNV and CDR2 YYDKDF (reference sequence). V was pared by 3 bases and J by 5 bases, with 13 bases between. This CDR3 comprises 15 residues. The CDR3 loop reads CATSSGSWMTGELFF. CDR3 sequence (DNA): TGTGCCACCAGCAGCGGGAGTTGGATGACCGGGGAGCTGTTTTTT.

This clone turned up a few times. The chain recombines TRBV6-5 with TRBJ2-5, with 9 positions matching TRBD2. In germline, CDR1 is MNHEY, CDR2 SVGAGI. The CDR3 extends over 12 amino acids. The J segment lost 4 bases and the V segment lost 10 bases, leaving 4 bases of the junction unmatched. CDR3 sequence (DNA): TGTGCCACCAAAGCGGGAGGAGAGACCCAGTACTTC. Translating gives CATKAGGETQYF.

The chain is built from TRBV25-1 and TRBJ2-1; 8 bases fit TRBD1. The CDR3 loop spans 18 amino acids. The germline CDR1 and CDR2 sequences are MGHDK and SYGVNS. Trimming took 1 base from V and 2 from J; bases not matched to a gene: 10. The CDR3 DNA follows: TGTGCCAGCAGTGAATCACTACCTGGACAGGGTACCTACAATGAGCAGTTCTTC. It translates to CASSESLPGQGTYNEQFF.

This clone appeared a few times. The V gene is TRBV4-3, the J gene TRBJ2-2; maybe TRBD1 (5 bases). V lost 0 bases, J lost 6 bases, and 11 bases lay in between. The CDR3 contains 15 residues. Per germline, CDR1 LGHNA and CDR2 YSLEER. CDR3 in amino acids: CASSQEGRLAGELFF. The DNA for the CDR3 is TGCGCCAGCAGCCAAGAGGGGCGATTAGCCGGGGAGCTGTTTTTT.

The genes are TRBV7-9 and TRBJ1-2; 10 bases match TRBD1. Germline lookup yields CDR1 SEHNR and CDR2 FQNEAQ (reference sequence). Unmatched junction bases numbered 7, after V lost 5 bases and J lost 7 bases. The CDR3 has 14 amino acids. DNA of the CDR3: TGTGCCAGCAGCCCCCGGACAGGGGGTGGTGGCTACACCTTC. This translates into CASSPRTGGGGYTF.

This chain links TRBV28 with TRBJ1-5; 7 bases agree with TRBD1. The CDR3 contains 15 residues. From germline, CDR1 is MDHEN and CDR2 SYDVKM. Losses at the gene ends were 5 bases for V and 3 bases for J; bases not matched to a gene: 7. DNA for the CDR3: TGTGCCAGCAGTATCCCGACAGGGAACAATCAGCCCCAGCATTTT. This translates into CASSIPTGNNQPQHF.

This clone was seen a few times. The chain couples TRBV19 to TRBJ1-5; TRBD1 is a possible D gene (6 bases). V was pared by 3 bases and J by 3 bases, with 9 bases between. The CDR3 length is 14 residues. Germline-derived CDR1 and CDR2 are LNHDA and SQIVND (reference sequence). The CDR3 sequence: CASSILGANQPQHF. In DNA, the CDR3 is TGTGCCAGTAGTATTTTGGGGGCCAATCAGCCCCAGCATTTT.

This clone was counted only a few times. The V gene is TRBV5-1, the J gene TRBJ1-1, with a possible D match to TRBD1 (5 bases). From germline, CDR1 is SGHRS and CDR2 YFSETQ. V lost 0 bases and J 2 bases, leaving 11 bases between the germline ends. This CDR3 has 15 residues. DNA of the CDR3: TGCGCCAGCAGCTTGGAGGGCGGGGGAAACACTGAAGCTTTCTTT. Translation: CASSLEGGGNTEAFF. Complete variable domain (other parts from reference TRBV5-1 and TRBJ1-1): KAGVTQTPRYLIKTRGQQVTLSCSPISGHRSVSWYQQTPGQGLQFLFEYFSETQRNKGNFPGRFSGRQFSNSRSEMNVSTLELGDSALYLCASSLEGGGNTEAFFGQGTRLTVV.

V gene TRBV10-3 combines with J gene TRBJ2-5; 7 positions agree with TRBD1. CDR3 length: 14 residues. Germline assignment: CDR1 ENHRY and CDR2 SYGVKD. Unmatched junction bases numbered 6, after V lost 8 bases and J lost 0 bases. DNA of the CDR3: TGTGCCATCTCATCGACAGGGAACCAAGAGACCCAGTACTTC. It encodes CAISSTGNQETQYF.

The chain recombines TRBV18 with TRBJ1-2; D gene uncertain. This CDR3 has 15 amino acids. V was shortened by 1 base and J by 5 bases, with 14 bases between the two germline ends. The germline CDR1 and CDR2 sequences are KGHSH and LQKENI. CDR3 protein: CASSPRADVGYGYTF. The CDR3 DNA reads as TGTGCCAGCTCACCACGGGCAGATGTTGGATATGGCTACACCTTC.